This record looks at one T cell receptor (beta chain) sequence and its context. These data come from a study of tumor-infiltrating lymphocytes in primary liver carcinoma. Germline CDR1 SGHAT, CDR2 FQNNGV. The CDR3 loop spans 15 amino acids. Priming with a constant-region primer yielded TCR beta cDNA from about 510 ng total RNA. Modified slightly, ARM-PCR produced TCR beta libraries over three nested multiplex PCR rounds. TRBV1-TRBV30 forward and Cbeta reverse primers drove the first two roughly 10-cycle rounds. TCRdb redid the calling of the multiplex PCR reads with MiXCR, one entry per CDR3 protein. The sample records about 200,000 distinct CDR3 sequences, about 85% being singletons. Co-extraction yielded RNA and DNA from around 20-30 mg of unsorted bulk tissue.

Sequenced material: tumor tissue from primary liver carcinoma. J is TRBJ1-5 and V is TRBV11-2, with 10 bases fitting TRBD1. This sequence was found in a middle-aged man with primary liver carcinoma and hepatitis B virus infection. CDR3: CANNPDRGREQSQHF. In nucleotides, the CDR3 is TGTGCTAACAACCCTGACAGGGGGCGCGAACAGTCCCAGCATTTT.